These T cell receptor beta chains were read from a single sample in a study of Graves' ophthalmopathy and Graves' hyperthyroidism. One entry per CDR3 protein results from TCRdb running MiXCR on the multiplex PCR reads. The sample carries 500,000 to 700,000 distinct CDR3 sequences, 39% recorded once. Sequenced material: peripheral blood or thyroid tissue (not recorded which). The origin of the receptors is an adult man with Graves' hyperthyroidism. CDR3s include the opening cysteine and the closing phenylalanine or tryptophan. The D gene is left open where the match is weak. Rows may omit the clone size; those that give it use once, few, many or a size class.

J gene,D gene,clone size,V gene,CDR3 protein,CDR3 DNA
TRBJ2-7,TRBD1,-,TRBV10-3,CASSETGQGYYDEQHF,TGTGCCAGCAGTGAGACGGGACAGGGCTACTATGACGAGCAGCACTTC
TRBJ2-5,TRBD2,-,TRBV5-1,CASSLGPSGPQETQYF,TGCGCCAGCAGCTTGGGGCCTAGCGGACCCCAAGAGACCCAGTACTTC
TRBJ2-3,-,-,TRBV15,CATSREARVGTDTQYF,TGTGCCACCAGCAGAGAGGCCAGGGTTGGCACAGATACGCAGTATTTT
TRBJ1-1,TRBD1,-,TRBV20-1,CSARTTGGFF,TGCAGTGCTAGGACAACAGGGGGCTTCTTT
TRBJ1-2,-,many,TRBV5-8,CASSLVVNYGYTF,TGTGCCAGCAGCTTGGTAGTCAACTATGGCTACACCTTC
TRBJ2-3,TRBD2,few,TRBV20-1,CSASPGLDTDTQYF,TGCAGTGCTAGCCCGGGACTAGACACAGATACGCAGTATTTT
TRBJ1-4,-,many,TRBV2,CASSERDLGEKLFF,TGTGCCAGCAGTGAAAGGGATCTTGGTGAAAAACTGTTTTTT
TRBJ2-7,TRBD1,-,TRBV7-6,CASSPTGPGANEQYF,TGTGCCAGCAGCCCGACAGGGCCCGGGGCCAACGAGCAGTACTTC
TRBJ2-3,TRBD1,-,TRBV5-1,CASSLAGTVPYTDTQYF,TGCGCCAGCAGCTTGGCCGGGACAGTTCCTTACACAGATACGCAGTATTTT
TRBJ1-2,-,few,TRBV10-3,CASTEGHSARYGYTF,TGTGCCAGCACTGAGGGTCACTCGGCCCGCTATGGCTACACCTTC
TRBJ2-7,-,many,TRBV7-2,CASSPIRELREQYF,TGTGCCAGCAGTCCCATACGGGAGCTCCGCGAGCAGTACTTC
TRBJ2-7,TRBD2,-,TRBV28,CASSFPGLANEQYF,TGTGCCAGCAGTTTCCCGGGACTAGCGAACGAGCAGTACTTC
TRBJ1-1,TRBD1,-,TRBV4-1,CASSQEWPTGLSDNTEAFF,TGCGCCAGCAGCCAAGAATGGCCGACAGGGCTGAGTGATAACACTGAAGCTTTCTTT
TRBJ2-7,-,many,TRBV20-1,CSASALVGRSYEQYF,TGCAGTGCTAGTGCACTGGTGGGACGGTCCTACGAGCAGTACTTC
TRBJ1-1,-,many,TRBV24-1,CATSDPDTEAFF,TGTGCCACCAGTGACCCCGACACTGAAGCTTTCTTT
TRBJ1-5,TRBD1,few,TRBV20-1,CSARDLQGASNQPQHF,TGCAGTGCTAGAGATCTACAGGGGGCAAGCAATCAGCCCCAGCATTTT
TRBJ1-5,-,-,TRBV5-6,CASSRRGIIGPQHF,TGTGCCAGCAGCCGCAGAGGAATTATCGGGCCCCAGCATTTT
TRBJ2-1,TRBD2,-,TRBV24-1,CATSSGTSGREGHNEQFF,TGTGCCACCAGCTCCGGGACTAGCGGGAGAGAGGGGCACAATGAGCAGTTCTTC
TRBJ2-7,TRBD1,few,TRBV2,CASRISRGQSYEQYF,TGTGCCAGCAGAATCTCGAGGGGACAGAGCTACGAGCAGTACTTC
TRBJ2-3,-,-,TRBV11-2,CASSFDRPDTQYF,TGTGCCAGCAGCTTCGACAGGCCAGATACGCAGTATTTT
TRBJ2-7,-,-,TRBV11-1,CAFDRGYEQYF,TGTGCTTTCGACAGAGGCTACGAGCAGTACTTC
TRBJ2-7,TRBD1,-,TRBV5-1,CASSPMGQTSNEQYF,TGCGCCAGCAGCCCGATGGGACAGACTTCCAACGAGCAGTACTTC
TRBJ2-5,TRBD1,-,TRBV29-1,CSFDREETQYF,TGCAGCTTTGACAGGGAAGAGACCCAGTACTTC
TRBJ1-2,-,-,TRBV20-1,CSARRGADGCTF,TGCAGTGCTAGGAGGGGGGCGGACGGCTGCACCTTC
TRBJ2-7,-,-,TRBV14,CASSQDRLAAEQYF,TGTGCCAGCAGCCAAGATAGGCTGGCAGCCGAGCAGTACTTC
TRBJ2-6,TRBD1,many,TRBV12-3/TRBV12-4,CASSFWPPGQGLSGANVLTF,TGTGCCAGCAGTTTTTGGCCCCCGGGACAGGGGCTATCTGGGGCCAACGTCCTGACTTTC
TRBJ1-2,-,many,TRBV29-1,CSVRDPNYGYTF,TGCAGCGTTCGGGACCCCAACTATGGCTACACCTTC
TRBJ1-1,-,many,TRBV2,CASSHGAEAFF,TGTGCCAGCAGTCATGGCGCTGAAGCTTTCTTT
TRBJ2-5,TRBD2,once,TRBV12-3/TRBV12-4,CASSSIAGGSTDTQYF,TGTGCCAGCAGTTCGATAGCGGGAGGAAGCACAGATACGCAGTACTTC
TRBJ1-6,-,-,TRBV30,CAWSSGLDSPLHF,TGTGCCTGGAGTTCCGGCCTCGATTCACCCCTCCACTTT
TRBJ1-5,TRBD1,many,TRBV19,CASSMIGGGSQPQHF,TGTGCCAGTAGTATGATAGGGGGCGGGTCTCAGCCCCAGCATTTT
TRBJ1-5,-,many,TRBV25-1,CASSTGLSQPQHF,TGTGCCAGCAGTACAGGGCTGAGTCAGCCCCAGCATTTT
TRBJ1-6,-,-,TRBV7-9,CASSLRSGVDSPLHF,TGTGCCAGCAGCCTAAGATCAGGGGTCGATTCACCCCTCCACTTT
TRBJ2-7,-,many,TRBV11-2,CATRPPSVSYEQYF,TGTGCCACCCGACCCCCTAGCGTAAGCTACGAGCAGTACTTC
TRBJ2-7,TRBD2,many,TRBV20-1,CSARDPTSGSRKQYF,TGCAGTGCTAGAGATCCGACTAGCGGGAGCAGAAAGCAGTACTTC
TRBJ2-3,-,-,TRBV7-9,CASSSLSTDTQYF,TGTGCCAGCAGCTCCCTAAGCACAGATACGCAGTATTTT
TRBJ1-4,-,many,TRBV29-1,CSATGHWGEKLFF,TGCAGCGCCACGGGACACTGGGGTGAAAAACTGTTTTTT
TRBJ2-5,TRBD2,many,TRBV5-8,CASSAALAVYQETQYF,TGTGCCAGCAGCGCGGCCCTAGCGGTGTACCAAGAGACCCAGTACTTC
TRBJ2-7,TRBD1,many,TRBV27,CASSLGQGGSEQYF,TGTGCCAGCAGTCTCGGACAGGGTGGTTCCGAGCAGTACTTC
TRBJ1-2,-,-,TRBV5-1,CASSLGGGEVYGYTF,TGCGCCAGCAGCTTGGGAGGAGGGGAGGTCTATGGCTACACCTTC
TRBJ2-3,TRBD1,-,TRBV19,CASSNFERGLGDTQYF,TGTGCCAGTAGTAACTTTGAAAGGGGGCTTGGAGATACGCAGTATTTT
TRBJ1-1,TRBD1,-,TRBV12-3/TRBV12-4,CASRRTGGAGNTEAFF,TGTGCCAGCAGGCGAACAGGGGGCGCTGGAAACACTGAAGCTTTCTTT
TRBJ1-4,-,few,TRBV19,CASSPSPGRLIATNEKLFF,TGTGCCAGTAGCCCCTCTCCTGGCCGCCTGATTGCAACTAATGAAAAACTGTTTTTT
TRBJ1-5,-,once,TRBV2,CASTLRSLGQQPQHF,TGTGCCAGCACCCTCAGAAGCCTGGGTCAACAGCCCCAGCATTTT
TRBJ1-2,-,-,TRBV4-2,CASSQENRGYGYTF,TGTGCCAGCAGCCAAGAAAATAGGGGTTATGGCTACACCTTC
TRBJ1-2,-,few,TRBV27,CASSLALGTKHGYTF,TGTGCCAGCAGTTTAGCCCTCGGGACGAAACATGGCTACACCTTC
TRBJ2-5,-,-,TRBV20-1,CSANHQGWEETQYF,TGCAGTGCTAACCACCAGGGGTGGGAGGAGACCCAGTACTTC
TRBJ1-3,-,many,TRBV9,CASSVALPGKSSGNTIYF,TGTGCCAGCAGCGTAGCTCTCCCAGGGAAGAGCTCTGGAAACACCATATATTTT
TRBJ1-4,TRBD1,many,TRBV6-1,CASSEGQLGPLFF,TGTGCCAGCAGCGAGGGACAGCTTGGCCCCCTGTTTTTT
TRBJ1-5,-,-,TRBV5-1,CASSAGTVTGYEHF,TGCGCCAGCAGCGCCGGGACTGTTACGGGTTACGAGCATTTT
TRBJ1-2,-,-,TRBV29-1,CSVVKGNYGYTF,TGCAGCGTTGTTAAGGGGAACTATGGCTACACCTTC
TRBJ1-2,-,-,TRBV2,CASSGDPNYGYTF,TGTGCCAGCAGTGGGGACCCTAACTATGGCTACACCTTC
TRBJ1-1,-,-,TRBV7-2,CASSSFQGLNTEAFF,TGTGCCAGCAGCTCCTTTCAGGGATTGAACACTGAAGCTTTCTTT
TRBJ2-7,-,many,TRBV7-7,CASSLITGTEQYF,TGTGCTAGCAGCTTAATAACAGGGACCGAGCAGTACTTC
TRBJ2-7,-,many,TRBV12-3/TRBV12-4,CASSPSPGEQYF,TGTGCCAGCAGCCCTTCCCCGGGCGAGCAGTACTTC